These T cell receptor beta chains were read from a single sample in a study of OX40 agonist ivuxolimab in advanced cancers. Here immunoSEQ multiplex PCR was the method, and the copy in TCRdb shows in-frame clones only, minus some. The sample yields about 79,000 clones, roughly 94% seen once. This sample comprised CD4+ or CD8+ T cells sorted from blood, obtained in a trial of the OX40 agonist ivuxolimab. These receptors were taken from an adult with an advanced solid tumor such as melanoma, head and neck, liver or kidney cancer. CDR3s include the opening cysteine and the closing phenylalanine or tryptophan. The D gene is left open where the match is weak. Size is omitted from some rows. Given values are once, few, many or a class for expanded clones.

NA,15,TRBV9,TRBJ2-7,TRBD2,TGTGCCAGCAGCGGAGGACTAGCGGGAGCCCACGAGCAGTACTTC,CASSGGLAGAHEQYF
NA,15,TRBV14,TRBJ1-1,NA,TGTGCCAGCAGCCAAGTAGAGTCAATGAACACTGAAGCTTTCTTT,CASSQVESMNTEAFF
NA,13,TRBV30,TRBJ2-7,NA,TGTGCCTGGATGCCGGTTCACTCCTACGAGCAGTACTTC,CAWMPVHSYEQYF
NA,12,TRBV9,TRBJ1-1,NA,TGTGCCAGCAGCGTAGTTAATTCTGAAGCTTTCTTT,CASSVVNSEAFF
NA,15,TRBV5-1,TRBJ1-1,TRBD1,TGCGCCAGCAGCTTAACCGGACAGGGCAACACTGAAGCTTTCTTT,CASSLTGQGNTEAFF
NA,14,TRBV7-8,TRBJ2-7,NA,TGTGCCAGCAGCTTCGGGACATTCCTGGAGGAGCAGTACTTC,CASSFGTFLEEQYF
NA,13,TRBV19,TRBJ1-2,NA,TGTGCCAGTAGGAGAACGGGTAACTATGGCTACACCTTC,CASRRTGNYGYTF
NA,18,TRBV5-1,TRBJ1-2,NA,TGCGCCAGCAGCTTTGCGCAGGCGGCGGCTGGGGCCCAATATGGCTACACCTTC,CASSFAQAAAGAQYGYTF
NA,14,TRBV7-9,TRBJ2-5,NA,TGTGCCAGCAGCTTAGTCGCGACAACGGAGGGCCAGTACTTC,CASSLVATTEGQYF
NA,16,TRBV5-1,TRBJ2-2,NA,TGCGCCAGCAGCCCCACCCAGTGGGGGTACACCGGGGAGCTGTTTTTT,CASSPTQWGYTGELFF
NA,17,TRBV11-1,TRBJ2-3,TRBD2,TGTGCCAGCAGCTTAGCGAGGACTAGCGGGGCCACAGATACGCAGTATTTT,CASSLARTSGATDTQYF
NA,9,TRBV4-3,TRBJ2-1,NA,TGCGCCAGCAGCCAAGTAGCCTTCTTC,CASSQVAFF
NA,18,TRBV27,TRBJ2-7,TRBD2,TGTGCCAGCAGTTTATTGGGACTAGCGGGAGGGTTCTCCTACGAGCAGTACTTC,CASSLLGLAGGFSYEQYF
NA,15,TRBV28,TRBJ2-1,NA,TGTGCCAGCAGTTTATTGGGGTCATCCTACAATGAGCAGTTCTTC,CASSLLGSSYNEQFF
NA,12,TRBV19,TRBJ1-2,NA,TGTGCCAGTAGTACCAGCCCCCTTGGCTACACCTTC,CASSTSPLGYTF
NA,13,TRBV7-9,TRBJ2-1,NA,TGTGCCAGCAGCTTAGCGGGATCGGGTGAGCAGTTCTTC,CASSLAGSGEQFF
few,14,TRBV5-6,TRBJ2-1,NA,TGTGCCAGCAGCTTGCGGGCTTGGGGCAATGAGCAGTTCTTC,CASSLRAWGNEQFF
NA,13,TRBV5-4,TRBJ2-7,TRBD1,TGTGCCAGCAGCACGGGACAGTCCTACGAGCAGTACTTC,CASSTGQSYEQYF
NA,13,TRBV28,TRBJ2-7,NA,TGTGCCACCTCCGGGACAACAAACCACGAGCAGTACTTC,CATSGTTNHEQYF
few,13,TRBV5-1,TRBJ2-7,TRBD1,TGCGCCAGCGGACGACAGGGGAACTACGAGCAGTACTTC,CASGRQGNYEQYF
NA,13,TRBV7-9,TRBJ2-7,TRBD1,TGTGCCAGCAGCCCTTGGACAGGGCCCGAGCAGTACTTC,CASSPWTGPEQYF
once,15,TRBV7-8,TRBJ1-4,TRBD1,TGTGCCAGCAGCTTAACAGGGGCAACTAATGAAAAACTGTTTTTT,CASSLTGATNEKLFF
NA,15,TRBV2,TRBJ1-2,NA,TGTGCCAGCAGTGGCCCGTCAGCGGTCCCCGAAGGCTACACCTTC,CASSGPSAVPEGYTF
NA,17,TRBV13,TRBJ2-3,TRBD2,TGTGCCAGCAGCTTACGTTCCGGGACTATCTTCACAGATACGCAGTATTTT,CASSLRSGTIFTDTQYF
NA,14,TRBV28,TRBJ2-1,TRBD2,TGTGCCAGCAGAGGACTAGCCGCCTACAATGAGCAGTTCTTC,CASRGLAAYNEQFF
NA,15,TRBV27,TRBJ2-7,TRBD2,TGTGCCAGCAGTTTATCGGCGGGGGGCCCCTACGAGCAGTACTTC,CASSLSAGGPYEQYF
NA,12,TRBV18,TRBJ2-7,NA,TGTGCCAGCTCACCGGACGGGTACGAGCAGTACTTC,CASSPDGYEQYF
NA,13,TRBV18,TRBJ2-1,NA,TGTGCCAGCTCACCGCTCGTAAGAGCTGAGCAGTTCTTC,CASSPLVRAEQFF
NA,19,TRBV29-1,TRBJ1-1,TRBD1,TGCAGCGTTGAAAGCGGCACAGGGGACTCCCAGAGCTGGAACACTGAAGCTTTCTTT,CSVESGTGDSQSWNTEAFF
NA,13,TRBV6-5,TRBJ2-5,NA,TGTGCCAGCAGTTTAAGGTACCAAGAGACCCAGTACTTC,CASSLRYQETQYF
once,15,TRBV9,TRBJ2-1,NA,TGTGCCAGCAGCGTAGAGGAGCAAAGCTACAATGAGCAGTTCTTC,CASSVEEQSYNEQFF
NA,15,TRBV28,TRBJ2-7,NA,TGTGCCAGCAGCTGGGACCTAAACCTTCACTACGAGCAGTACTTC,CASSWDLNLHYEQYF
NA,12,TRBV7-9,TRBJ2-1,NA,TGTGCCAGCAGCTCCGGAGCGGATGAGCAGTTCTTC,CASSSGADEQFF
NA,15,TRBV2,TRBJ1-2,NA,TGTGCCAGCAGTGAAGACTCCAGGGAGGGCTATGGCTACACCTTC,CASSEDSREGYGYTF
NA,14,TRBV11-2,TRBJ2-7,NA,TGTGCCAGCAGCTTGGCCGGGCAAACCTACGAGCAGTACTTC,CASSLAGQTYEQYF
NA,17,TRBV11-1,TRBJ2-5,TRBD2,TGTGCCAGCAGCTCTCCGGGACAGGGGACTAGCGGGGAGACCCAGTACTTC,CASSSPGQGTSGETQYF
NA,14,TRBV9,TRBJ2-2,NA,TGTGCCAGCAGCGTGGCAGGGGCGACCGGGGAGCTGTTTTTT,CASSVAGATGELFF
once,11,TRBV4-2,TRBJ2-1,NA,TGTGCCAGCAGCCCCGGATCTCGACAGATCTTC,CASSPGSRQIF
NA,14,TRBV9,TRBJ1-2,NA,TGTGCCAGCAGCGTAGGGGCAGGGACCTATGGCTACACCTTC,CASSVGAGTYGYTF
NA,16,TRBV11-2,TRBJ1-5,TRBD1,TGTGCCAGCAGCCCCTACGGCGGACAGGGCAGTCAGCCCCAGCATTTT,CASSPYGGQGSQPQHF
NA,14,TRBV27,TRBJ2-2,NA,TGTGCCAGCAGTCCTACGCCGGGCACCGGGGAGCTGTTTTTT,CASSPTPGTGELFF